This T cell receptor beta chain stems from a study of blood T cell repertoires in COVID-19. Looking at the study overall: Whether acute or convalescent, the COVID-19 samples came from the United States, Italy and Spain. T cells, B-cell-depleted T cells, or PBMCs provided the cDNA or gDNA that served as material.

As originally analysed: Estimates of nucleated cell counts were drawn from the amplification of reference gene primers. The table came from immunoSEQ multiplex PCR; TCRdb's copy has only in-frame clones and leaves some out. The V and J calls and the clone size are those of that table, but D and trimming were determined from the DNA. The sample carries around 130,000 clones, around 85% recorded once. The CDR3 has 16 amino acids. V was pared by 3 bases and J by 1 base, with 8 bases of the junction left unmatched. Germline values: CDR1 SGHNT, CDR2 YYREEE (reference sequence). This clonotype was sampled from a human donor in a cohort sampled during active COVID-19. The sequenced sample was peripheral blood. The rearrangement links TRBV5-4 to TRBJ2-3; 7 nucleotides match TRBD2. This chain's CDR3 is CASSSWGGTGTDTQYF. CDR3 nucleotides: TGTGCCAGCAGCTCCTGGGGGGGTACAGGCACAGATACGCAGTATTTT. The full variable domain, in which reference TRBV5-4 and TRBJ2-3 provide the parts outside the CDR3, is ETGVTQSPTHLIKTRGQQVTLRCSSQSGHNTVSWYQQALGQGPQFIFQYYREEENGRGNFPPRFSGLQFPNYSSELNVNALELDDSALYLCASSSWGGTGTDTQYFGPGTRLTVL.